This record looks at one T cell receptor beta chain sequence and its context. Its antigen is unknown. It was the approximately 110-subject validation cohort, separate from the approximately 690-subject first cohort, to which the donors belonged. From germline, CDR1 is MNHEY and CDR2 SMNVEV (reference sequence). Between the trimmed V and J ends, which lost 2 bases and 2 bases, there was a span of 6 bases. CDR3 length: 13 amino acids. This entry is derived from a study of cytomegalovirus exposure and HLA in healthy donors. Study results and caveats: The authors listed around 150 TCR beta chains as cytomegalovirus-associated. Subsequent analysis revealed that first-cohort TCR clusters tended to co-occur in the 90 to 150 validation repertoires. There were a few CMV-associated chains whose specificity for CMV antigens was confirmed in vitro.

Clones were read by immunoSEQ multiplex PCR, and TCRdb kept only the in-frame ones, dropping some. The table records about 160,000 clones, around 89% of them present only once. The clonotype was recovered from a man aged 18-30 years in good health and CMV-seronegative. The sample consisted of PBMCs. This chain links TRBV27 with TRBJ1-1; no clear D gene. CDR3 DNA: TGTGCCAGCAGTTTAGAGCCTAACACTGAAGCTTTCTTT. Translating gives CASSLEPNTEAFF.